This T cell receptor beta chain is drawn from a study of OX40 agonist ivuxolimab in advanced cancers. Looking at the study overall: The patients received agonistic anti-OX40 (CD134) antibody ivuxolimab.

Method: immunoSEQ multiplex PCR; TCRdb's copy keeps in-frame clones and lacks some. The sample contains tens of thousands of clones, 81% of which appear only once. Trimming shortened V by 2 bases and J by 5 bases, and 13 bases separated the two germline ends. This CDR3 contains 15 residues. Germline loops: CDR1 MRHNA, CDR2 SNTAGT. The chain employs TRBV6-4 and TRBJ2-1, with D perhaps matching TRBD1 (5 bases). This receptor was obtained from an adult with an advanced solid tumor such as melanoma, head and neck, liver or kidney cancer. The starting material was CD4+ or CD8+ T cells sorted from blood, obtained in a trial of the OX40 agonist ivuxolimab. The CDR3 coding sequence is TGTGCCAGCAGTGACGGGCAGGGTGGGGACAATGAGCAGTTCTTC. Its protein product is CASSDGQGGDNEQFF.